The 30 T cell receptor beta chains below come from one sample, sequenced in a study of blood T cell repertoires in COVID-19 (dated by TCRdb to the early 2020s). Libraries were constructed by the immunoSEQ multiplex PCR assay. Entries here come from immuneACCESS through TCRdb and include only in-frame sequences with V and J called. Some clones fail to appear in such tables; in the studies checked, an unresolved V gene covers under half of the shortfall, and the cause of the remainder is unknown. The table for this sample lists about 140,000 clones; approximately 85% of them were counted only once. The biggest ten clones account for over 2.5% of the sample. Sequenced input: peripheral blood. Receptor source: a man between 45 and 60 years old with acute or convalescent COVID-19.

This clone was seen more than once but under ten times. The chain joins TRBV29-1 to TRBJ1-1; D is unresolved. The CDR3 is 13 residues long. Deletions cut 5 bases from V and 4 bases from J, with 14 bases between. CDR1 is SQVTM and CDR2 is ANQGSEA in the germline V gene. Here the CDR3 reads CSVLNPGGTEAFF. DNA of the CDR3: TGCAGCGTTTTAAACCCCGGAGGCACTGAAGCTTTCTTT.

The CDR3, as DNA: TGTGCCAGCGGGCAGACAGGGGAAGCTGAAGCTTTCTTT. It encodes CASGQTGEAEAFF. V and J are TRBV6-4 and TRBJ1-1; 8 bases line up with TRBD1. The germline gives CDR1 MRHNA, CDR2 SNTAGT. The CDR3 loop spans 13 amino acids. After removal of 8 bases from V and 6 bases from J, the junction contained 8 bases not matched to a gene.

The J gene is TRBJ2-5, the V gene TRBV19; D possibly corresponds to TRBD1 (6 bases). Germline lookup yields CDR1 LNHDA and CDR2 SQIVND (reference sequence). Trimming pared 4 bases from V and 8 bases from J, leaving 23 bases between. CDR3 length: 16 residues. The CDR3 is CASSTAQTGSKRTQYF. Here the CDR3 DNA reads TGTGCCAGTAGTACCGCCCAGACAGGTTCCAAGAGAACCCAGTACTTC.

V gene TRBV19 combines with J gene TRBJ2-1, with 8 bases that match TRBD2. CDR1 and CDR2 (germline): LNHDA, SQIVND (reference sequence). The CDR3 runs to 15 residues. Trimming at V came to 9 bases and at J to 0 bases, leaving 7 bases not matched to a gene. CDR3 in amino acids: CASETSESSYNEQFF. Written as DNA, the CDR3 is TGTGCCAGCGAGACTAGCGAGAGCTCCTACAATGAGCAGTTCTTC. Full variable domain (remainder filled in from reference TRBV19 and TRBJ2-1): DGGITQSPKYLFRKEGQNVTLSCEQNLNHDAMYWYRQDPGQGLRLIYYSQIVNDFQKGDIAEGYSVSREKKESFPLTVTSAQKNPTAFYLCASETSESSYNEQFFGPGTRLTVL.

The J gene is TRBJ2-7, the V gene TRBV7-8, with D possibly being TRBD1 (5 bases). V was trimmed by 1 base and J by 3 bases, leaving 7 bases between them. The length of the CDR3 is 13 residues. From germline, CDR1 is SGHVS and CDR2 FQNEAQ. The CDR3 spells CASSLGQHYEQYF. DNA of the CDR3: TGTGCCAGCAGCTTAGGACAGCACTACGAGCAGTACTTC.

The CDR3 DNA reads as TGTGCCAGCAGTGCGTCCGGGATTAGCAATCAGCCCCAGCATTTT. Protein sequence: CASSASGISNQPQHF. This sequence joins TRBV27 and TRBJ1-5, with unresolved D. The CDR3 consists of 15 residues. The germline CDR1 and CDR2 sequences are MNHEY and SMNVEV (reference sequence). The V gene lost 5 bases and the J gene lost 0 bases, with 11 bases spanning the gap.

V usage is TRBV4-1 and J usage is TRBJ2-1; the match to TRBD2 covers 9 bases. Losses at the gene ends were 4 bases for V and 4 bases for J; bases not matched to a gene: 11. Per the germline V gene, CDR1 is MGHRA and CDR2 is YSYEKL. The CDR3 contains 17 residues. The CDR3 DNA reads as TGCGCCAGCAGCCCACAAATGAGCGGGAGGACTTACAATGAGCAGTTCTTC. This sequence encodes CASSPQMSGRTYNEQFF.

The chain links TRBV18 to TRBJ2-7; D may be TRBD1 (6 bases). There are 14 residues in the CDR3. V was trimmed by 2 bases and J by 5 bases, leaving 13 bases between them. Per the germline V gene, CDR1 is KGHSH and CDR2 is LQKENI. In nucleotides, the CDR3 is TGTGCCAGCTCACCAAGGGCAGGGGCCAACGAGCAGTACTTC. Protein sequence: CASSPRAGANEQYF.

This chain links TRBV7-8 with TRBJ1-5; a possible D gene is TRBD1 (5 bases). The V end was cut by 2 bases, the J end by 6 bases, with 8 bases between. The CDR3 spans 13 residues. Germline CDR1 reads SGHVS; CDR2 reads FQNEAQ. This CDR3 reads CASSLQGGQPQHF. The CDR3 DNA follows: TGTGCCAGCAGCTTACAGGGCGGTCAGCCCCAGCATTTT.

This clone was picked up one time. This sequence joins TRBV28 and TRBJ1-1, with TRBD1 matching over 7 bases. Germline CDR1 reads MDHEN; CDR2 reads SYDVKM. The CDR3 is 13 amino acids. V lost 2 bases and J lost 8; bases outside the gene matches: 5. CDR3 residues: CASSLGTGEEAFF. Here the CDR3 DNA reads TGTGCCAGCAGTTTAGGAACAGGGGAAGAAGCTTTCTTT.

The rearrangement links TRBV11-2 to TRBJ2-7; D possibly corresponds to TRBD1 (5 bases). This CDR3 region has 14 residues. Germline assignment: CDR1 SGHAT and CDR2 FQNNGV. V gave up 1 base and J gave up 7 bases, with 14 bases separating them. The CDR3 DNA reads as TGTGCCAGCAGCTTAGGGATGGGGCCGAAGGAGCAGTACTTC. Translation gives CASSLGMGPKEQYF.

This sequence joins TRBV27 and TRBJ2-6; maybe TRBD2 (5 bases). The ends were cut back, 5 bases at V and 3 bases at J, with 8 bases in the middle. The CDR3 consists of 14 residues. Germline loops: CDR1 MNHEY, CDR2 SMNVEV (reference sequence). The CDR3: CASSLAVGANVLTF. The CDR3 coding sequence is TGTGCCAGCAGTCTAGCTGTTGGGGCCAACGTCCTGACTTTC. The full variable domain, rest sourced from reference TRBV27 and TRBJ2-6, is EAQVTQNPRYLITVTGKKLTVTCSQNMNHEYMSWYRQDPGLGLRQIYYSMNVEVTDKGDVPEGYKVSRKEKRNFPLILESPSPNQTSLYFCASSLAVGANVLTFGAGSRLTVL.

The chain uses TRBV18 and TRBJ2-7, with TRBD1 identical over 7 bases. The germline V gene has CDR1 KGHSH and CDR2 LQKENI. Losses at the gene ends were 2 bases for V and 7 bases for J; bases not matched to a gene: 5. This CDR3 region has 13 residues. The DNA for the CDR3 is TGTGCCAGCTCACCAGTCGAACAGGGGGAGCAGTACTTC. This sequence encodes CASSPVEQGEQYF.

The rearrangement links TRBV24-1 to TRBJ2-1; 8 nucleotides align to TRBD2. The CDR3 length is 12 residues. Germline CDR1 reads KGHDR; CDR2 reads SFDVKD. The ends lost 4 bases at V and 9 bases at J; junction bases unmatched: 1. As DNA, the CDR3 is TGTGCCACCAGTGACGGACTAGCTGAGCAGTTCTTC. Translated: CATSDGLAEQFF.

The gene calls are TRBV6-5 and TRBJ1-1; a weak D match, TRBD1 (6 bases). The CDR3 runs to 13 residues. CDR1 and CDR2 (germline): MNHEY, SVGAGI. With 4 bases removed from V and 5 bases from J, the gap between germline ends came to 11 bases. CDR3 sequence: CASSLDRVTEAFF. CDR3 bases: TGTGCCAGCAGTTTGGACAGAGTTACTGAAGCTTTCTTT.

The chain uses TRBV30 and TRBJ2-1; D unclear. The germline V gene has CDR1 GTSNPN and CDR2 SVGIG (reference sequence). This CDR3 is built from 11 residues. Trimming left V 3 bases short and J 4 bases short, with 4 bases between. The CDR3 coding sequence is TGTGCCTGGAGCCAATACAATGAGCAGTTCTTC. Amino acid sequence: CAWSQYNEQFF.

The J gene is TRBJ1-5, the V gene TRBV18; D possibly corresponds to TRBD1 (6 bases). V was trimmed by 6 bases and J by 3 bases, leaving 9 bases between them. Germline loops: CDR1 KGHSH, CDR2 LQKENI. This CDR3 contains 13 residues. The CDR3 sequence: CASSRTDNQPQHF. The CDR3 DNA is TGTGCCAGCTCTAGGACAGACAATCAGCCCCAGCATTTT.

This clone is a singleton in its sample. The chain joins TRBV20-1 to TRBJ2-7; D perhaps matches TRBD2 (6 bases). The CDR3 runs to 11 residues. The germline V gene encodes CDR1 DFQATT and CDR2 SNEGSKA (reference sequence). The germline V and J ends were trimmed by 6 bases and 7 bases, with 13 bases remaining between them. As DNA, the CDR3 is TGCAGTGCCGTTCGGGGGAGGGAGCAGTACTTC. It yields the protein CSAVRGREQYF.

The V gene is TRBV9, the J gene TRBJ2-2; D might be TRBD2 (6 bases). The CDR3 is made up of 13 amino acids. Germline V gene data show CDR1 as SGDLS and CDR2 as YYNGEE. Between the trimmed V and J ends, which lost 8 bases and 1 base, there was a span of 9 bases. DNA for the CDR3: TGTGCCAGAATCGGGGGGAACACCGGGGAGCTGTTTTTT. It specifies CARIGGNTGELFF.

V and J are TRBV27 and TRBJ1-6; tentative D call: TRBD1 (5 bases). With 5 bases removed from V and 11 bases from J, the gap between germline ends came to 16 bases. The germline V gene has CDR1 MNHEY and CDR2 SMNVEV (reference sequence). The length of the CDR3 is 14 residues. This CDR3 reads CASSLIAGNAPLHF. The CDR3 bases are TGTGCCAGCAGTCTAATCGCAGGGAACGCACCCCTCCACTTT.

This sequence joins TRBV7-2 and TRBJ1-3; D is possibly TRBD1 (6 bases). This CDR3 has 17 residues. Germline loops: CDR1 SGHTA, CDR2 FQGNSA. V lost 1 base, J lost 0 bases, and 13 bases lay in between. CDR3 nucleotides: TGTGCCAGCAGCTTAGGGGCTGGGGGGGCCTCTGGAAACACCATATATTTT. Translated, it gives CASSLGAGGASGNTIYF.

This clone was recorded once. The V gene is TRBV27, the J gene TRBJ2-1, with 14 bases fitting TRBD2. V gave up 8 bases and J gave up 8 bases; unmatched junction bases: 17. Germline V gene sequence: CDR1 MNHEY, CDR2 SMNVEV (reference sequence). The CDR3 extends over 18 amino acids. CDR3 bases: TGTGCCAGCGCCGTTTCCGGGACTAGCGGGAGAGAGGGGGATGAGCAGTTCTTC. Its translation: CASAVSGTSGREGDEQFF.

The sample holds a few counts of this clone. The chain recombines TRBV27 with TRBJ2-2, with 10 bases identical to TRBD1. This CDR3 is built from 16 residues. V lost 5 bases to trimming and J lost 4 bases; unmatched junction nucleotides: 7. The germline CDR1 and CDR2 sequences are MNHEY and SMNVEV (reference sequence). The CDR3 loop is CASSLSGQGVTGELFF. CDR3 DNA sequence: TGTGCCAGCAGTCTGAGCGGACAGGGGGTCACCGGGGAGCTGTTTTTT.

This chain connects TRBV6-6 to TRBJ2-6, with D perhaps TRBD2 (5 bases). Trimming cost V 2 bases and J 1 base, with 9 bases left between them. The CDR3 loop spans 16 amino acids. The V gene's germline CDR1 is MNHNY and CDR2 SVGAGI (reference sequence). This CDR3 reads CASSYIRGSGANVLTF. The DNA of the CDR3 is TGTGCCAGCAGTTACATTCGGGGATCTGGGGCCAACGTCCTGACTTTC.

The chain carries TRBV18 and TRBJ1-1, with D tentatively TRBD1 (5 bases). Deletions cut 5 bases from V and 4 bases from J, with 11 bases between. Germline values: CDR1 KGHSH, CDR2 LQKENI. The CDR3 runs 13 residues. The CDR3: CASSGGEATEAFF. The CDR3 DNA follows: TGTGCCAGCTCAGGAGGGGAAGCCACTGAAGCTTTCTTT.

V is TRBV2 and J is TRBJ1-3, with 8 bases fitting TRBD1. Germline V gene data show CDR1 as SNHLY and CDR2 as FYNNEI. The CDR3 spans 20 residues. After removal of 6 bases from V and 1 base from J, the junction contained 20 bases not matched to a gene. CDR3 in DNA: TGTGCCAGCAGGGGCCGAACGCAGGGGGCACTATTTACTTCTGGAAACACCATATATTTT. Residues: CASRGRTQGALFTSGNTIYF.

This chain links TRBV7-8 with TRBJ2-1; 9 nucleotides line up with TRBD2. CDR1 is SGHVS, CDR2 FQNEAQ, per germline. J was trimmed by 13 bases and V by 4 bases; bases with no gene match: 8. CDR3 length: 13 amino acids. The DNA for the CDR3 is TGTGCCAGCAGCTCGACGACTAGCGGTTTTCAGTTCTTC. It specifies CASSSTTSGFQFF.

The sample holds one count of this clone. The chain has TRBV28 and TRBJ2-1, with 11 bases aligning to TRBD2. Germline assignment: CDR1 MDHEN and CDR2 SYDVKM. The CDR3 sequence is 14 residues long. V shed 8 bases, J shed 6 bases, and the junction held 6 bases outside the gene matches. The DNA of the CDR3 is TGTGCCAGCGGGGGGACTAGCGGAGCCAATGAGCAGTTCTTC. As protein: CASGGTSGANEQFF. Looking up the rest from reference TRBV28 and TRBJ2-1 gives the full variable domain: DVKVTQSSRYLVKRTGEKVFLECVQDMDHENMFWYRQDPGLGLRLIYFSYDVKMKEKGDIPEGYSVSREKKERFSLILESASTNQTSMYLCASGGTSGANEQFFGPGTRLTVL.

V is TRBV2 and J is TRBJ2-5, with 10 nucleotides matching TRBD2. Trimming took 6 bases from V and 2 from J; bases not matched to a gene: 3. This CDR3 contains 14 residues. Germline assignment: CDR1 SNHLY and CDR2 FYNNEI. In nucleotides, the CDR3 is TGTGCCAGCAGGAAGACTAGCGGGCAAGAGACCCAGTACTTC. It codes for CASRKTSGQETQYF.

The count of this clone is one. The chain has TRBV14 and TRBJ1-3; no reliable D call. Per the germline V gene, CDR1 is SGHDN and CDR2 is FVKESK. This CDR3 region has 15 residues. V shed 4 bases and J shed 5 bases, with 15 bases lying between them. The CDR3 sequence: CASSPPSDGRNTIYF. CDR3 DNA sequence: TGTGCCAGCAGCCCCCCTAGCGACGGGCGAAACACCATATATTTT.